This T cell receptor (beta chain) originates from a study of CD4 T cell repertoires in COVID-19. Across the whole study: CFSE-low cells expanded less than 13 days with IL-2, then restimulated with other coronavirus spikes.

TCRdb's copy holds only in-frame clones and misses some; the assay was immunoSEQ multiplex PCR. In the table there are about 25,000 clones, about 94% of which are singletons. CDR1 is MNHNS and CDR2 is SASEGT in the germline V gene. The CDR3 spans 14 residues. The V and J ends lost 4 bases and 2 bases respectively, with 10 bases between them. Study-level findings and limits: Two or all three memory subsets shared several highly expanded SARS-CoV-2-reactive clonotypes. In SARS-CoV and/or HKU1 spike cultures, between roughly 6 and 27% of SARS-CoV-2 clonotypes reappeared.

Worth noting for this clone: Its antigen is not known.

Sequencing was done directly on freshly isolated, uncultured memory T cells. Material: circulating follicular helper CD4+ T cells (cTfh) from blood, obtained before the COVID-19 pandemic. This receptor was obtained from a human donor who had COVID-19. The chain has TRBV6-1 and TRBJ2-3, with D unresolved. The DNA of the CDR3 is TGTGCCAGCAGTGCCCTTAGCAACACAGATACGCAGTATTTT. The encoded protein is CASSALSNTDTQYF.